The 29 T cell receptor beta chains reported below all come from one sample, sequenced in a study of T cells in Graves' hyperthyroidism and ophthalmopathy. Amplified TCR beta CDR3 regions came from RNA transcripts. First-round RT-PCR with HTBI primers amplified the TCR CDR3 region. TCRdb redid the calling of the multiplex PCR reads with MiXCR, one entry per CDR3 protein. The repertoire holds 500,000 or so distinct CDR3 sequences, with 17% as singletons. Sequencing input: blood. The source is a woman younger than 35 with Graves' ophthalmopathy.

At least ten counts were recorded for this clonotype. The CDR3 DNA reads TGTGCCAGCTCACCAGGGCGCGCTGAAGCTTTCTTT. It codes for CASSPGRAEAFF. This chain uses TRBV18 with TRBJ1-1; D ambiguous. Looked up from germline, CDR1 is KGHSH and CDR2 is LQKENI. The CDR3 has 12 amino acids. V was trimmed by 2 bases and J by 6 bases, leaving 7 bases between them.

The V and J genes are TRBV19 and TRBJ2-7; TRBD1 matches 8 bases. CDR3 length: 15 residues. Germline CDR1 and CDR2: LNHDA and SQIVND (reference sequence). The ends lost 3 bases at V and 3 bases at J; junction bases unmatched: 7. This chain's CDR3 is CASSIFGGQGYEQYF. The CDR3 DNA reads as TGTGCCAGTAGTATCTTTGGCGGACAGGGCTACGAGCAGTACTTC.

Many counts were recorded for this clonotype. The rearrangement uses TRBV7-2 and TRBJ1-1, with TRBD1 as a possible D gene (5 bases). Germline-derived CDR1 and CDR2 are SGHTA and FQGNSA. The germline V and J ends were trimmed by 8 bases and 0 bases, with 16 bases remaining between them. The CDR3 sequence is 15 residues long. The CDR3 protein is CASEWVAGMNTEAFF. The DNA for the CDR3 is TGTGCCAGCGAGTGGGTGGCAGGGATGAACACTGAAGCTTTCTTT.

This clonotype was observed at least ten times. CDR3: CASSVAVTSTDTQYF. Here the CDR3 DNA reads TGTGCCAGCAGCGTGGCGGTAACGAGCACAGATACGCAGTATTTT. The genes are TRBV9 and TRBJ2-3; D is ambiguous. V gave up 2 bases and J gave up 0 bases, with 10 bases separating them. CDR3 length equals 15 residues. Germline lookup yields CDR1 SGDLS and CDR2 YYNGEE. Supplemented by reference TRBV9 and TRBJ2-3, the full variable domain reads DSGVTQTPKHLITATGQRVTLRCSPRSGDLSVYWYQQSLDQGLQFLIQYYNGEERAKGNILERFSAQQFPDLHSELNLSSLELGDSALYFCASSVAVTSTDTQYFGPGTRLTVL.

This clonotype has just a few counts. The chain employs TRBV7-3 and TRBJ2-2, with D perhaps matching TRBD2 (5 bases). The CDR3 totals 13 residues. Germline CDR1 is SGHTA and CDR2 is FQGTGA. V lost 5 bases, J lost 7 bases, and 11 bases lay in between. CDR3 sequence reads: CASSTSGSGELFF. CDR3 nucleotide sequence: TGTGCCAGCAGCACAAGCGGAAGCGGGGAGCTGTTTTTT.

The chain couples TRBV6-5 to TRBJ1-1; 8 bases match TRBD1. After removal of 2 bases from V and 4 bases from J, the junction contained 9 bases not matched to a gene. The CDR3 runs 16 residues. Per the germline V gene, CDR1 is MNHEY and CDR2 is SVGAGI. CDR3 in DNA: TGTGCCAGCAGTTACCCCGCGACAGGGGAGGGCACTGAAGCTTTCTTT. This codes for CASSYPATGEGTEAFF.

Comments on this clonotype: Because it lacks the conserved phenylalanine or tryptophan at the end, this CDR3 is likely a read error. The rearrangement uses TRBV13 and TRBJ1-1; possibly TRBD1 for D (5 bases). CDR3 size: 15 residues. The V and J ends lost 5 bases and 3 bases respectively, with 16 bases between them. Looked up from germline, CDR1 is PRHDT and CDR2 is FYEKMQ (reference sequence). The CDR3 bases are TGTGCCAGCAGCATCCAAGGGTTGGGGGACACTGAAGCTTTCCTT. Protein sequence: CASSIQGLGDTEAFL.

At least ten counts were recorded for this clonotype. This chain joins TRBV2 and TRBJ2-7, with 14 bases lining up with TRBD2. CDR3 length: 13 amino acids. Per germline, CDR1 SNHLY and CDR2 FYNNEI. J was trimmed by 6 bases and V by 6 bases; bases with no gene match: 1. As DNA, the CDR3 is TGTGCCAGCAGGACTAGCGGGAGGGGCGAGCAGTACTTC. It encodes CASRTSGRGEQYF.

This clonotype was observed a few times. V usage is TRBV4-3 and J usage is TRBJ2-1; 10 bases are a match to TRBD1. Looked up from germline, CDR1 is LGHNA and CDR2 is YSLEER. V dropped 0 bases and J dropped 5; count of bases not matched to a gene: 7. The CDR3 has 17 residues. CDR3 protein: CASSQDSGTGEDNEQFF. The CDR3 DNA reads as TGCGCCAGCAGCCAAGATTCCGGGACAGGGGAGGACAATGAGCAGTTCTTC.

Only a few counts were recorded for this clonotype. The chain has TRBV6-2 or TRBV6-3 and TRBJ2-4; possible D gene TRBD1, 5 bases. The V end lost 8 bases, the J end lost 9 bases, and 14 bases lay between the germline ends. The CDR3 is made up of 12 amino acids. Germline V lookup: CDR1 MNHEY, CDR2 SVGEGT. CDR3: CASAQQGSIQYF. As DNA, the CDR3 is TGTGCCAGCGCCCAGCAGGGAAGCATTCAGTACTTC.

This clonotype was observed many times. This chain uses TRBV6-2 or TRBV6-3 with TRBJ2-1; maybe TRBD2 (5 bases). In germline, CDR1 is MNHEY, CDR2 SVGEGT. This CDR3 has 16 residues. Trimming took off 6 bases at V and 0 bases at J, with 15 bases between the two ends. The CDR3 region is CASSRIGLSSYNEQFF. The CDR3, as DNA: TGTGCCAGCAGCCGTATAGGACTGAGCTCCTACAATGAGCAGTTCTTC.

A remark on this clonotype: It may be a read error: a sequence one base away is much more abundant. The chain is built from TRBV6-1 and TRBJ2-7; TRBD2 might be the D (7 bases). The CDR3 consists of 14 residues. CDR1 MNHNS and CDR2 SASEGT come from the germline V gene. CDR3 loop: CASSGGGGAYEQHF. The DNA of the CDR3 is TGTGCCAGCAGTGGTGGAGGGGGGGCCTACGAGCAGCACTTC.

With respect to this clonotype: A read error may be the cause here, since a much bigger clone is one base away. The rearrangement joins TRBV20-1 to TRBJ1-1; D unresolved. Germline V lookup: CDR1 DFQATT, CDR2 SNEGSKA (reference sequence). The CDR3 has 13 amino acids. The CDR3 nucleotides read TGCCGTGCTAGCTGGAACCAGAACACTGAAGCTTTCTTT. Translating gives CRASWNQNTEAFF.

There are many counts of this clonotype. The genes are TRBV28 and TRBJ2-7; TRBD1 agrees at 9 bases. The CDR3 is made up of 14 amino acids. V trimming: 7 bases; J trimming: 7 bases; junction bases outside the gene matches: 11. CDR1 and CDR2 from the germline V gene are MDHEN and SYDVKM. CDR3 DNA: TGTGCCAGCAATCCCGGGACAGGGCCAGGGGAGCAGTACTTC. Translated, it gives CASNPGTGPGEQYF.

This clonotype showed up many times. J is TRBJ2-7 and V is TRBV27; possibly TRBD1 for D (5 bases). The CDR3 spans 14 residues. Germline CDR1 is MNHEY and CDR2 is SMNVEV (reference sequence). V was clipped by 2 bases and J by 5 bases, with 13 bases between them. The CDR3 DNA is TGTGCCAGCAGTTTAGGCAGGGCGGTCCACGAGCAGTACTTC. It specifies CASSLGRAVHEQYF.

This chain uses TRBV6-2 or TRBV6-3 with TRBJ1-2; tentatively, D is TRBD1 (5 bases). With 5 bases removed from V and 4 bases from J, the gap between germline ends came to 17 bases. This CDR3 spans 15 amino acids. The germline gives CDR1 MNHEY, CDR2 SVGEGT. The CDR3 here is CASSPSPGVIYGYTF. In DNA, the CDR3 is TGTGCCAGCAGTCCGAGTCCGGGGGTTATCTATGGCTACACCTTC.

The genes are TRBV7-9 and TRBJ2-3; 9 positions agree with TRBD2. Trimming cost V 7 bases and J 4 bases; bases outside gene matches: 9. Germline lookup yields CDR1 SEHNR and CDR2 FQNEAQ (reference sequence). This CDR3 comprises 15 residues. The CDR3 spells CASIFDSGSADTQYF. DNA for the CDR3: TGTGCCAGCATCTTTGATAGCGGGAGCGCAGATACGCAGTATTTT.

In its sample, this clonotype was seen many times. The chain combines TRBV20-1 with TRBJ2-7; TRBD1 matches 7 bases. Germline values: CDR1 DFQATT, CDR2 SNEGSKA (reference sequence). This CDR3 has 15 residues. V lost 1 base, J lost 3 bases, and 9 bases stayed unmatched. The CDR3 nucleotides are TGCAGTGCTAGAGCACTGACAGGGCCCTTCTACGAGCAGTACTTC. Translating it yields CSARALTGPFYEQYF.

The CDR3 here is CASSLLPKVAGVYDEQFF. The CDR3 nucleotides read TGCGCCAGCAGCTTGTTGCCCAAGGTGGCGGGAGTATACGATGAGCAGTTCTTC. The J gene is TRBJ2-1, the V gene TRBV5-1; 7 bases fit TRBD2. Germline V gene data show CDR1 as SGHRS and CDR2 as YFSETQ. The CDR3 runs to 18 residues. The junction had 18 bases not matched to a gene; V was cut back by 1 base and J by 8 bases. Supplemented by reference TRBV5-1 and TRBJ2-1, the full variable domain reads KAGVTQTPRYLIKTRGQQVTLSCSPISGHRSVSWYQQTPGQGLQFLFEYFSETQRNKGNFPGRFSGRQFSNSRSEMNVSTLELGDSALYLCASSLLPKVAGVYDEQFFGPGTRLTVL.

This rearrangement joins TRBV2 to TRBJ2-2; TRBD2 agrees at 11 bases. From germline, CDR1 is SNHLY and CDR2 FYNNEI. The CDR3 has 14 amino acids. V lost 11 bases and J lost 7; bases outside the gene matches: 9. CDR3 sequence reads: CAVLAGGGFGELFF. In DNA form, the CDR3 reads TGTGCCGTCCTAGCGGGAGGAGGATTCGGGGAGCTGTTTTTT.

The chain employs TRBV5-6 and TRBJ2-5; a weak D match, TRBD2 (5 bases). The V and J ends lost 2 bases and 1 base respectively, with 6 bases between them. Germline CDR1 SGHDT, CDR2 YYEEEE. The CDR3 is 13 residues long. The CDR3 protein is CASSLTSQETQYF. CDR3 in DNA: TGTGCCAGCAGCTTAACTAGCCAAGAGACCCAGTACTTC.

This clonotype was seen a single time. V usage is TRBV5-1 and J usage is TRBJ2-1; 7 nucleotides match TRBD2. The ends lost 2 bases at V and 5 bases at J; junction bases unmatched: 7. The CDR3 has 15 residues. Germline V lookup: CDR1 SGHRS, CDR2 YFSETQ. CDR3 nucleotides: TGCGCCAGCAGCTTAGGGACTAAGGGTAACAATGAGCAGTTCTTC. Residues: CASSLGTKGNNEQFF. Complete variable domain (other parts from reference TRBV5-1 and TRBJ2-1): KAGVTQTPRYLIKTRGQQVTLSCSPISGHRSVSWYQQTPGQGLQFLFEYFSETQRNKGNFPGRFSGRQFSNSRSEMNVSTLELGDSALYLCASSLGTKGNNEQFFGPGTRLTVL.

The CDR3 DNA follows: TGCAGCGTTAAACAGGGGGCAGTCGGGGAGCTGTTTTTT. The encoded protein is CSVKQGAVGELFF. The rearrangement joins TRBV29-1 to TRBJ2-2; 9 bases match TRBD1. Germline CDR1 SQVTM, CDR2 ANQGSEA. The CDR3 runs 13 residues. V shed 5 bases and J 7 bases; nucleotides not matched to a gene: 5.

This clonotype was seen a handful of times. The chain links TRBV6-1 to TRBJ2-1; TRBD1 might be the D (6 bases). The ends were cut back, 2 bases at V and 0 bases at J, with 8 bases in the middle. This CDR3 region has 15 residues. The V gene's germline CDR1 is MNHNS and CDR2 SASEGT. CDR3 bases: TGTGCCAGCAGTGAAACAGGGAACTCCTACAATGAGCAGTTCTTC. Protein product: CASSETGNSYNEQFF.

This sequence joins TRBV13 and TRBJ1-5; D remains ambiguous. V was pared by 6 bases and J by 5 bases, with 8 bases between. Per germline, CDR1 PRHDT and CDR2 FYEKMQ (reference sequence). The CDR3 sequence is 12 residues long. CDR3 sequence (DNA): TGTGCCAGCAGTGGGGTTCATCAGCCCCAGCATTTT. It encodes CASSGVHQPQHF. Using reference TRBV13 and TRBJ1-5 for the parts outside the CDR3, the full variable domain is AAGVIQSPRHLIKEKRETATLKCYPIPRHDTVYWYQQGPGQDPQFLISFYEKMQSDKGSIPDRFSAQQFSDYHSELNMSSLELGDSALYFCASSGVHQPQHFGDGTRLSIL.

This clonotype was seen only a few times. This chain connects TRBV20-1 to TRBJ1-1; no clear D gene. Between the trimmed V and J ends, which lost 3 bases and 5 bases, there was a span of 7 bases. The length of the CDR3 is 11 residues. Germline values: CDR1 DFQATT, CDR2 SNEGSKA (reference sequence). DNA of the CDR3: TGCAGTGCTAGTCCTGGGACTGAAGCTTTCTTT. It translates to CSASPGTEAFF.

This clonotype was counted ten times or more. This rearrangement joins TRBV5-1 to TRBJ2-1; 7 positions match TRBD1. V shed 1 base and J 4 bases; nucleotides not matched to a gene: 8. CDR3 size: 16 residues. Germline loops: CDR1 SGHRS, CDR2 YFSETQ. CDR3 in DNA: TGCGCCAGCAGCTTGTGGGGGACAGCGTCATACAATGAGCAGTTCTTC. This codes for CASSLWGTASYNEQFF.

This clonotype has at least ten counts. The chain employs TRBV28 and TRBJ2-1; perhaps TRBD2 as D (6 bases). Germline V gene lookup returns CDR1 MDHEN and CDR2 SYDVKM. The CDR3 spans 16 residues. The ends were cut back, 2 bases at V and 3 bases at J, with 14 bases in the middle. The CDR3 DNA reads as TGTGCCAGCAGTTTAAGTTGGGGGGTCAGCTACAATGAGCAGTTCTTC. Its protein product is CASSLSWGVSYNEQFF.

This clonotype was detected only a few times. The V call is TRBV29-1, the J call TRBJ1-1, with D possibly matching TRBD1 (5 bases). Per germline, CDR1 SQVTM and CDR2 ANQGSEA. Trimming took off 0 bases at V and 6 bases at J, with 8 bases between the two ends. CDR3 length equals 12 residues. The CDR3 loop reads CSVEDAGAEAFF. As DNA, the CDR3 is TGCAGCGTTGAAGATGCGGGGGCTGAAGCTTTCTTT.